These T cell receptor beta chains were read from a single sample in a study of beta chain features in type 1 diabetes. The data were produced by immunoSEQ multiplex PCR, yet TCRdb's version contains in-frame clones alone and is incomplete. The sample lists about 340,000 clones; around an eighth were seen once. The sequenced material came from naive CD4+ T cells from blood. The receptors derive from a woman under 30 with type 1 diabetes. Both conserved end residues are part of each CDR3. Each record gives: V gene, D gene, clone size, J gene, CDR3 protein, CDR3 DNA. The D gene is left open where the match is weak. Part of the rows lack a size; the others show once, few, many or a class for expanded clones.

>TRBV4-2|-|few|TRBJ1-2
CASSQDGGLYGYTF
TGTGCCAGCAGCCAAGATGGAGGACTCTATGGCTACACCTTC
>TRBV10-3|-|-|TRBJ1-1
CAISESGALGTEAFF
TGTGCCATCAGTGAGTCTGGGGCTCTTGGGACTGAAGCTTTCTTT
>TRBV19|TRBD1|few|TRBJ1-1
CASKPQGAAEAFF
TGTGCCAGTAAACCCCAGGGGGCTGCCGAAGCTTTCTTT
>TRBV19|TRBD2|few|TRBJ2-1
CASGGRAYNEQFF
TGTGCCAGCGGCGGGAGGGCCTACAATGAGCAGTTCTTC
>TRBV4-3|-|few|TRBJ2-1
CASSQDAPIYEQFF
TGCGCCAGCAGCCAAGATGCGCCCATATATGAGCAGTTCTTC
>TRBV19|TRBD2|-|TRBJ2-1
CASSGGSYYNEQFF
TGTGCCAGTTCCGGCGGGAGTTATTACAATGAGCAGTTCTTC
>TRBV2|TRBD1|once|TRBJ2-1
CASRAGQGARNEQFF
TGTGCCAGCAGGGCGGGACAGGGGGCTCGGAATGAGCAGTTCTTC
>TRBV4-3|TRBD2|few|TRBJ2-1
CASRLSLAAYNEQFF
TGCGCCAGCCGGTTATCCCTAGCGGCCTACAATGAGCAGTTCTTC
>TRBV9|TRBD2|-|TRBJ2-5
CASSPHGTSGNAGETQYF
TGTGCCAGCAGCCCACACGGGACTAGCGGGAATGCAGGGGAGACCCAGTACTTC
>TRBV7-2|-|-|TRBJ1-5
CASSWGQGFYQPQHF
TGTGCCAGCAGCTGGGGGCAGGGTTTCTATCAGCCCCAGCATTTT
>TRBV15|TRBD2|few|TRBJ2-5
CATSRVMASGRGKTQYF
TGTGCCACCAGCAGAGTTATGGCTAGCGGGAGGGGTAAGACCCAGTACTTC
>TRBV7-9|TRBD1|few|TRBJ1-1
CASSRGQAHTEAFF
TGTGCCAGCAGCAGGGGACAGGCACACACTGAAGCTTTCTTT
>TRBV10-3|-|-|TRBJ2-7
CAISDLTKGVPYEQYF
TGTGCCATCAGTGACCTAACAAAGGGGGTTCCCTACGAGCAGTACTTC
>TRBV25-1|TRBD2|few|TRBJ2-2
CASSDRSGRAAGGELFF
TGTGCCAGCAGTGACCGTAGCGGGAGGGCCGCGGGCGGGGAGCTGTTTTTT
>TRBV20-1|TRBD1|-|TRBJ1-2
CSARDQGDYTF
TGCAGTGCTAGAGATCAGGGGGACTACACCTTC
>TRBV21-1|-|few|TRBJ2-1
CASSTRTSGRTTHEQFF
TGTGCCAGCAGCACCCGGACTAGCGGGAGAACAACGCATGAGCAGTTCTTC
>TRBV9|-|-|TRBJ2-5
CASSFSEGDGETQYF
TGTGCCAGCAGCTTCTCCGAGGGGGACGGAGAGACCCAGTACTTC
>TRBV5-1|-|-|TRBJ1-1
CASSDNWTEAFF
TGCGCCAGCAGCGATAACTGGACTGAAGCTTTCTTT
>TRBV12-5|-|-|TRBJ1-1
CASGLFGSEAFF
TGTGCTAGTGGTTTGTTTGGCAGTGAAGCTTTCTTT
>TRBV7-9|-|-|TRBJ2-7
CASSLEDLGPKF
TGTGCCAGCAGCTTAGAGGACCTGGGGCCCAAGTTC
>TRBV5-4|TRBD2|-|TRBJ2-1
CASSPGLAGIRISYNEQFF
TGTGCCAGCAGCCCGGGACTAGCGGGCATCCGAATATCCTACAATGAGCAGTTCTTC
>TRBV5-1|-|-|TRBJ1-5
CASSLGDRPNQPQHF
TGCGCCAGCAGCTTGGGCGACAGACCGAATCAGCCCCAGCATTTT
>TRBV7-9|-|few|TRBJ1-2
CASSLGGYGYTF
TGTGCCAGCAGCTTAGGAGGCTATGGCTACACCTTC
>TRBV10-3|TRBD1|-|TRBJ1-2
CAITQEDRLGGYTF
TGTGCCATCACCCAAGAGGACAGGCTGGGAGGCTACACCTTC
>TRBV4-1|TRBD1|-|TRBJ1-1
CASSPKTGANTEAFF
TGCGCCAGCAGCCCCAAGACAGGGGCGAACACTGAAGCTTTCTTT
>TRBV28|TRBD1|-|TRBJ2-1
CASKTGDNEQFF
TGTGCCAGCAAGACAGGGGACAATGAGCAGTTCTTC
>TRBV20-1|-|-|TRBJ2-1
CSAHNRTNVF
TGCAGTGCCCACAACCGGACTAACGTCTTC
>TRBV19|TRBD2|-|TRBJ2-2
CASSVSGKRTGELFF
TGTGCCAGTAGTGTTAGCGGGAAGCGTACCGGGGAGCTGTTTTTT
>TRBV9|TRBD1|-|TRBJ2-1
CASSVEGQSYNEQFF
TGTGCCAGCAGCGTAGAGGGACAGTCATACAATGAGCAGTTCTTC
>TRBV2|-|few|TRBJ2-2
CASSDWDSLTGELFF
TGTGCCAGCAGTGACTGGGACTCCTTGACCGGGGAGCTGTTTTTT
>TRBV18|TRBD2|few|TRBJ2-1
CASSLGLANRNEQFF
TGTGCCAGCTCACTGGGACTAGCGAATCGAAATGAGCAGTTCTTC
>TRBV7-2|-|few|TRBJ2-5
CASSRDYQETQYF
TGTGCCAGCAGCCGCGACTACCAAGAGACCCAGTACTTC
>TRBV5-1|-|few|TRBJ2-2
CASSLGSVNTGELFF
TGCGCCAGCAGCCTGGGAAGCGTCAACACCGGGGAGCTGTTTTTT
>TRBV7-2|TRBD2|few|TRBJ2-7
CASSLAGTNYEQYF
TGTGCCAGCAGCTTAGCGGGGACTAACTACGAGCAGTACTTC
>TRBV7-2|-|-|TRBJ2-7
CASSLNVWAQGSEQYF
TGTGCCAGCAGCTTAAATGTGTGGGCCCAAGGCAGCGAGCAGTACTTC
>TRBV7-2|-|-|TRBJ2-1
CASSRRNSAFNEQFF
TGTGCCAGCAGCCGCCGGAATAGCGCTTTCAATGAGCAGTTCTTC
>TRBV15|-|-|TRBJ1-5
CATSRSRTGGSNQPQHF
TGTGCCACCAGCAGATCCAGAACGGGGGGCAGCAATCAGCCCCAGCATTTT
>TRBV29-1|-|few|TRBJ1-1
CSVREAYEAFF
TGCAGCGTTCGCGAGGCGTATGAAGCTTTCTTT
>TRBV30|-|-|TRBJ1-1
CAWSVAGNPVNTEAFF
TGTGCCTGGAGTGTAGCAGGGAATCCGGTGAACACTGAAGCTTTCTTT
>TRBV18|-|-|TRBJ1-2
CASSPGQLNYGYTF
TGTGCCAGCTCACCAGGACAGCTTAACTATGGCTACACCTTC
>TRBV18|-|few|TRBJ1-1
CASSPLLAGMNTEAFF
TGTGCCAGCTCACCACTTCTCGCGGGGATGAACACTGAAGCTTTCTTT
>TRBV19|TRBD1|few|TRBJ1-1
CASSRGQSAEAFF
TGTGCCAGTAGTAGGGGACAGTCTGCTGAAGCTTTCTTT
>TRBV30|TRBD1|few|TRBJ1-1
CAWRERRGLNTEAFF
TGTGCCTGGAGGGAACGGAGGGGGCTGAACACTGAAGCTTTCTTT
>TRBV11-2|-|few|TRBJ2-7
CASKTGQTWREQYF
TGTGCCAGCAAGACTGGACAGACCTGGAGGGAGCAGTACTTC
>TRBV5-6|-|few|TRBJ2-1
CASSLQRPFSYNEQFF
TGTGCCAGCAGCTTGCAGCGCCCGTTTTCCTACAATGAGCAGTTCTTC
>TRBV29-1|TRBD2|many|TRBJ2-7
CSVGLAGVYEQYF
TGCAGCGTTGGACTAGCGGGAGTCTACGAGCAGTACTTC
>TRBV5-8|-|few|TRBJ1-2
CASSFGLGYGYTF
TGTGCCAGCAGCTTCGGACTGGGCTATGGCTACACCTTC